This entry is about one T cell receptor beta chain. TCRdb's table, derived via immunoSEQ multiplex PCR, lists solely in-frame clones and lacks some. The data hold about 59,000 clones, with around 73% observed a single time. The data belong to a study of blood T cell repertoires in COVID-19. In the study overall: Sample material is recorded as cDNA or gDNA derived from T cells, B-cell-depleted T cells, or PBMCs.

The CDR3 covers 15 residues. Germline V gene sequence: CDR1 SGHRS, CDR2 YFSETQ. V gave up 4 bases and J gave up 8 bases; unmatched junction bases: 8. V and J are TRBV5-1 and TRBJ2-1, with 11 bases aligning to TRBD2. The material sequenced was peripheral blood. The TCR was taken from a man aged 80 or over with acute or convalescent COVID-19. The CDR3 DNA is TGCGCCAGCAGCGCGACGCTAGCGGGGGGCCATGAGCAGTTCTTC. It yields the protein CASSATLAGGHEQFF. Supplemented by reference TRBV5-1 and TRBJ2-1, the full variable domain reads KAGVTQTPRYLIKTRGQQVTLSCSPISGHRSVSWYQQTPGQGLQFLFEYFSETQRNKGNFPGRFSGRQFSNSRSEMNVSTLELGDSALYLCASSATLAGGHEQFFGPGTRLTVL.